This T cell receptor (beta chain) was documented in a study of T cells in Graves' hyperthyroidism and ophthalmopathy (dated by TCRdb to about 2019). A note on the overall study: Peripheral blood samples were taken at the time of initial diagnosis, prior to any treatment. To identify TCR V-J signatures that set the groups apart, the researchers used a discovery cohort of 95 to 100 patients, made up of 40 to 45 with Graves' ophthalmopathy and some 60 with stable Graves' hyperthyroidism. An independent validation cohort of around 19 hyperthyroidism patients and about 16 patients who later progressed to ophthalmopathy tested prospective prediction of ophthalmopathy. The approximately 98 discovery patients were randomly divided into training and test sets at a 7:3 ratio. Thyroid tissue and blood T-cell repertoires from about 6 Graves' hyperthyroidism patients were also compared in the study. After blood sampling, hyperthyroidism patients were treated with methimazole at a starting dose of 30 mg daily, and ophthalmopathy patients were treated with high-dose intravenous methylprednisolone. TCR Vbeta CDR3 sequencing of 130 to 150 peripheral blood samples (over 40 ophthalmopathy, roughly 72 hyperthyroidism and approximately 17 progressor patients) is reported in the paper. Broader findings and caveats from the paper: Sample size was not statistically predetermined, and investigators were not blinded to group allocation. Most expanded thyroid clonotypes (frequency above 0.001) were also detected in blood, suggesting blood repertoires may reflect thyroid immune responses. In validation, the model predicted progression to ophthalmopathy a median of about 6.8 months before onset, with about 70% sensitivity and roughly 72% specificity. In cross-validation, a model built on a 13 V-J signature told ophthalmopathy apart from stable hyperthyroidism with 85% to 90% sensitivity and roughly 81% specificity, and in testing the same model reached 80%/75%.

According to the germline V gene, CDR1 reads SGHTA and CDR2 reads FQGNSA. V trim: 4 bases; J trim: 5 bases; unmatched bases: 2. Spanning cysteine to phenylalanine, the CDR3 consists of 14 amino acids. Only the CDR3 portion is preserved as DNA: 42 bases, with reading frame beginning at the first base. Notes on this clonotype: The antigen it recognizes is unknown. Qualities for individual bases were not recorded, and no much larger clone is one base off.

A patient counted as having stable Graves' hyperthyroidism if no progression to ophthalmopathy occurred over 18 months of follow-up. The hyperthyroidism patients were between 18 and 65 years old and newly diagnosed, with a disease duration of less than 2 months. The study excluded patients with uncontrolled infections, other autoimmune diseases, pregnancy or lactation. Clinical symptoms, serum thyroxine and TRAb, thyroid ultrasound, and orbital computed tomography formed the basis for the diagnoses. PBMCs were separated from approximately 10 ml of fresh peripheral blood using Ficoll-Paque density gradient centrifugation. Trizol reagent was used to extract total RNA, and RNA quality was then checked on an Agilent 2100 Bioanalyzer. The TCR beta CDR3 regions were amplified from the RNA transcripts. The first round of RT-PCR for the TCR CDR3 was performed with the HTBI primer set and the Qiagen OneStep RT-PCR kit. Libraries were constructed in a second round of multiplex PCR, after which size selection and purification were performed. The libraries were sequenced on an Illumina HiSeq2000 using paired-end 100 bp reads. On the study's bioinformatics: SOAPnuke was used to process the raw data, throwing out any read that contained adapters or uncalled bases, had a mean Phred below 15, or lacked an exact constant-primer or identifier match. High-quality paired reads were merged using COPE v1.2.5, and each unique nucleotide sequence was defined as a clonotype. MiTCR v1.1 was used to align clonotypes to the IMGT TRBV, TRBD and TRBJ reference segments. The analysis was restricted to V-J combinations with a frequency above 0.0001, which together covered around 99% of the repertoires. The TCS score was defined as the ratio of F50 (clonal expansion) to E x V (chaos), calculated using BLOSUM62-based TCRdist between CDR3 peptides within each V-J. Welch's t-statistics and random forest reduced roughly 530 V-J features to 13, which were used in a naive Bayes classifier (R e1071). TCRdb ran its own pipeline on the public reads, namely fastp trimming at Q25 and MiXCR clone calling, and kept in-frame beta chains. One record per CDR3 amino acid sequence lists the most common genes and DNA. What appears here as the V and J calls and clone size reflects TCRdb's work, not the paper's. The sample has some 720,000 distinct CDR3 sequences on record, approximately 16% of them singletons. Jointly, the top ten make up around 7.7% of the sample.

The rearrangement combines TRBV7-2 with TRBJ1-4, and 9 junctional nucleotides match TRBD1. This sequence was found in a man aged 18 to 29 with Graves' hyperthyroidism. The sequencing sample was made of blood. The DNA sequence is TGTGCCAGCAGCTGGGACAGGGAAAATGAAAAACTGTTTTTT. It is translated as CASSWDRENEKLFF.